Listed below are T cell receptor beta chains from one sample, sequenced in a study of CD8+CD57+ T cells in acquired aplastic anemia. TCRdb reprocessed the reads with MiXCR, giving one entry per CDR3 protein. The repertoire consists of a few hundred thousand distinct CDR3 sequences, with approximately 82% occurring once and the leading ten covering 40% to 55%. Specimen: sorted CD4+, CD8+, or CD8+CD57+ T cells (not recorded which) from PBMCs. These receptors originate from a human donor with aplastic anemia. The CDR3 runs from the conserved cysteine through the conserved F or W. Each record gives: clone size, CDR3 length, J gene, V gene, D gene, CDR3 DNA, CDR3 protein. A D gene is named only where the DNA matches it firmly. A clone size is listed for some rows: how often the clone was seen (once, few, many), or a class if it is expanded.

size: .
length: 14
J: TRBJ2-3
V: TRBV9
D: TRBD1
DNA: TGTGCCAGCAGCGGAGGGACAGGGCTTGGTGGCTACAATTTT
CDR3: CASSGGTGLGGYNF

size: .
length: 15
J: TRBJ2-2
V: TRBV7-8
D: .
DNA: TGTGCCAGCAGCTTCGCGGCAGAGTCCGCCGCGGAGCTGTTTTTT
CDR3: CASSFAAESAAELFF

size: .
length: 16
J: TRBJ2-5
V: TRBV11-3
D: .
DNA: TGTGCCAGCAGCTTGGACCCGACAACTAGTCAAGAGACCCAGTACTTC
CDR3: CASSLDPTTSQETQYF

size: .
length: 15
J: TRBJ2-7
V: TRBV7-6
D: .
DNA: TGTGCCAGCACCCTAGGGAGGGTCCCCGCGGGGGCCAAGTACTTC
CDR3: CASTLGRVPAGAKYF

size: few
length: 16
J: TRBJ2-7
V: TRBV10-2
D: .
DNA: TGTGCCAGCAGTGAAGGGGAAGGGACGGGGAGCGTCGAGCAGTACTTC
CDR3: CASSEGEGTGSVEQYF

size: few
length: 14
J: TRBJ2-7
V: TRBV20-1
D: TRBD1
DNA: TGCAGTACTCCCACCGGGACAGGGGGCTACGAGCAGTACTTC
CDR3: CSTPTGTGGYEQYF

size: .
length: 22
J: TRBJ2-3
V: TRBV11-2
D: TRBD1
DNA: TGTGCCAGCAGCTTCTGCACCTCTAGTGCTAGAGATGGGGACAGGGACACAGATACGCAGTATTTT
CDR3: CASSFCTSSARDGDRDTDTQYF

size: .
length: 15
J: TRBJ2-7
V: TRBV10-3
D: .
DNA: TGTGCCATCAGTGAGTATGGCAGGGGAGGCTACGAGCAGTACTTC
CDR3: CAISEYGRGGYEQYF

size: .
length: 14
J: TRBJ2-1
V: TRBV9
D: TRBD2
DNA: TGTGCCAGCAGCGTAGCGGGAGGGCCCGCAGAGAAGTACTTC
CDR3: CASSVAGGPAEKYF

size: .
length: 14
J: TRBJ1-6
V: TRBV7-9
D: .
DNA: TGTGCCAGCAGCCATGCTATGACTAGCTGGACCGATCAGTTT
CDR3: CASSHAMTSWTDQF

size: once
length: 16
J: TRBJ2-6
V: TRBV9
D: TRBD2
DNA: TGTGCCAGCAGAGGAGCGGGGAGCTTTGAGGCCTTCGTCCTGACTTTC
CDR3: CASRGAGSFEAFVLTF

size: .
length: 14
J: TRBJ2-5
V: TRBV7-9
D: .
DNA: TGTGCCACCAGCATTGAAAGCAGCCGGGGGACCGATGACTTC
CDR3: CATSIESSRGTDDF

size: .
length: 15
J: TRBJ2-1
V: TRBV2
D: .
DNA: TGTGCCAGCAGTGACGAACAGCGGGCCTACAATGAGCAGTTCTTC
CDR3: CASSDEQRAYNEQFF

size: .
length: 15
J: TRBJ1-1
V: TRBV7-3
D: TRBD1
DNA: TGTGCCAGCAGAATAGAGCTGACAGGGAATGATGACGCTTTCTTT
CDR3: CASRIELTGNDDAFF

size: few
length: 14
J: TRBJ2-3
V: TRBV9
D: TRBD1
DNA: TGTGCCAGCGGGGAAGGGGGCACAGATACGCAGTATTATTTT
CDR3: CASGEGGTDTQYYF

size: few
length: 13
J: TRBJ2-3
V: TRBV11-2
D: TRBD2
DNA: TGTGCCAGCAGCTTAGCGGGAGGTCCTACGCAGTATTTT
CDR3: CASSLAGGPTQYF

size: .
length: 12
J: TRBJ2-3
V: TRBV7-9
D: .
DNA: TGTGCCAGCAGCTTTACGAGCGCAATGAAGTATTTT
CDR3: CASSFTSAMKYF

size: .
length: 14
J: TRBJ2-5
V: TRBV7-3
D: .
DNA: TGTGCCAGCTCAAGAGGGGCCGACGCAGAGACCCAGTACTTC
CDR3: CASSRGADAETQYF

size: few
length: 12
J: TRBJ2-1
V: TRBV25-1
D: TRBD1
DNA: TGTGCCAGCAGTGGCCCCGGACAGGGGCGGTTCTTC
CDR3: CASSGPGQGRFF

size: .
length: 15
J: TRBJ1-1
V: TRBV7-9
D: .
DNA: TGTGCCAGCAGCTTAGATCTGACAGAGGACTCCACCTTCTTCTTT
CDR3: CASSLDLTEDSTFFF

size: .
length: 16
J: TRBJ1-2
V: TRBV7-9
D: .
DNA: .
CDR3: CASSTDEENGYTFYTF

size: .
length: 14
J: TRBJ2-5
V: TRBV9
D: .
DNA: TGTGCCAGCAGCGGCGTGTCCAGCCAAGTGACCCAGTACTTC
CDR3: CASSGVSSQVTQYF

size: .
length: 14
J: TRBJ1-1
V: TRBV9
D: TRBD1
DNA: TGTGCCAGTAGGCCGACAGGGCGGGGGACTGAAGCTTTCTTT
CDR3: CASRPTGRGTEAFF

size: .
length: 12
J: TRBJ2-4
V: TRBV7-2
D: .
DNA: TGTGCCAGCAGCGCAGGTGGTAAGATACCCCTCTTC
CDR3: CASSAGGKIPLF

size: .
length: 12
J: TRBJ2-5
V: TRBV20-1
D: .
DNA: TGCAGTGCTAGACCCCCTCAAGAGACCCAGTACTTC
CDR3: CSARPPQETQYF

size: .
length: 14
J: TRBJ2-5
V: TRBV7-9
D: .
DNA: TGTGCCAGCAGCTTAGTACCCGGGGAGGTGTCTTTTGGATTC
CDR3: CASSLVPGEVSFGF

size: .
length: 13
J: TRBJ2-3
V: TRBV9
D: .
DNA: TGTGCCAGCAGCGAACCGGGTCTGGAAGGAAACACCTTT
CDR3: CASSEPGLEGNTF

size: .
length: 15
J: TRBJ2-7
V: TRBV20-1
D: TRBD1
DNA: TGCAGTGCCCGGATCCAGGGGGCCAAAGTCCACGAGCAGTACTTC
CDR3: CSARIQGAKVHEQYF

size: .
length: 16
J: TRBJ2-1
V: TRBV7-2
D: TRBD2
DNA: TGTGCCAGCAGCTTTCAACGAGGCGGGGGGAGCGTTGCGCAGTTCTTC
CDR3: CASSFQRGGGSVAQFF

size: .
length: 16
J: TRBJ1-5
V: TRBV7-2
D: .
DNA: TGTGCCAGCAGCTTATGGACCGGTATAGGCAATCAGCCCCAGCATTTT
CDR3: CASSLWTGIGNQPQHF

size: .
length: 13
J: TRBJ2-5
V: TRBV20-1
D: .
DNA: TGCAGTGCTAGAGTTAGCTTCCATGAGACCCAGTACTTC
CDR3: CSARVSFHETQYF

size: .
length: 15
J: TRBJ2-5
V: TRBV2
D: .
DNA: TGTGCCAGCAGTGTTGGGGGCGGGCAAGCGTACGCCCAGTACTTC
CDR3: CASSVGGGQAYAQYF

size: .
length: 14
J: TRBJ2-5
V: TRBV9
D: .
DNA: TGTGCCACCAGCGGAGACGGCTATCCCCTGGCCAACAACTTC
CDR3: CATSGDGYPLANNF

size: .
length: 15
J: TRBJ2-5
V: TRBV2
D: TRBD2
DNA: TGTGCCAGCGGTGCTAGCGGCACTTGGGGAGAGAACCAGTACTTC
CDR3: CASGASGTWGENQYF

size: .
length: 13
J: TRBJ2-3
V: TRBV2
D: .
DNA: TGTGGCAGCAGGGGCGGCGGGATAGATACGCAGTATTTT
CDR3: CGSRGGGIDTQYF

size: few
length: 14
J: TRBJ2-5
V: TRBV7-9
D: TRBD2
DNA: TGTGCCAGCAGCATTGAAAGAAGCGGGGGGAGCGATGAGTTC
CDR3: CASSIERSGGSDEF

size: .
length: 14
J: TRBJ2-3
V: TRBV9
D: .
DNA: TGTGCCAGCAGCGTAGCGGACCGACAGGGAGGAAACAATTTT
CDR3: CASSVADRQGGNNF

size: .
length: 11
J: TRBJ1-5
V: TRBV20-1
D: .
DNA: TGCAGTGTTTGGGACTCTCAGACCCAGCATTTT
CDR3: CSVWDSQTQHF

size: .
length: 14
J: TRBJ2-3
V: TRBV15
D: .
DNA: TGTGCCAGCAGCTTAGCCAGAGAGCACGATACGCAGTATTTC
CDR3: CASSLAREHDTQYF

size: .
length: 16
J: TRBJ1-1
V: TRBV7-6
D: .
DNA: TGTGCCAGCAGCCTGGACTACGGGACAAAAAATACTGAAGCTTTCTTT
CDR3: CASSLDYGTKNTEAFF

size: .
length: 15
J: TRBJ2-1
V: TRBV2
D: TRBD2
DNA: TGTGCCAGCAGGTTACGGCTAGCGGGCAAGAATGAGCAGTTCTTC
CDR3: CASRLRLAGKNEQFF

size: .
length: 11
J: TRBJ1-2
V: TRBV20-1
D: .
DNA: TGCAGTGCCGTGACCAGGGGTGGCTACACCTTC
CDR3: CSAVTRGGYTF

size: .
length: 15
J: TRBJ1-1
V: TRBV7-2
D: .
DNA: TGTGCCAGCAGCTTGGATATCGCGGGCAGCACTGAGCAGTTCTTT
CDR3: CASSLDIAGSTEQFF

size: .
length: 15
J: TRBJ1-1
V: TRBV6-5
D: .
DNA: TGTGCCAGCAGCCGGGACGGACTGAAATACACTGAAGCTTTCTTT
CDR3: CASSRDGLKYTEAFF

size: .
length: 15
J: TRBJ1-2
V: TRBV5-4
D: .
DNA: TGTGCCAGCAGCTTTACTAGCGCGGGGAGCTATGGCTACACCTTC
CDR3: CASSFTSAGSYGYTF